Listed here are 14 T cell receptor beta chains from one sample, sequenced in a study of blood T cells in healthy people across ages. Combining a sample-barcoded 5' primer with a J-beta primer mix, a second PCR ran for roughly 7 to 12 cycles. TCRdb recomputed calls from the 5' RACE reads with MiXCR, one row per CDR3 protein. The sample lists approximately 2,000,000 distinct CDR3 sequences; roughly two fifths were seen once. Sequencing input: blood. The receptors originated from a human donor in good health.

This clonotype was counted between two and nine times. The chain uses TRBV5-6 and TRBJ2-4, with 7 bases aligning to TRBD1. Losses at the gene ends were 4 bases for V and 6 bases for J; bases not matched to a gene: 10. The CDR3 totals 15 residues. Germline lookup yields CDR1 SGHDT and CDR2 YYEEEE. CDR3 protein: CASSTLDREGNIQYF. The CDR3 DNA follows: TGTGCCAGCAGCACCCTCGACAGGGAAGGAAACATTCAGTACTTC.

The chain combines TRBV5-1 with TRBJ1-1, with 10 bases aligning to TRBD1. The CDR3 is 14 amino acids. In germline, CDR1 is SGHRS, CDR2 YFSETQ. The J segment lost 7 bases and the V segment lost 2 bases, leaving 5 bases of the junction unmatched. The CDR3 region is CASSLGQGVREAFF. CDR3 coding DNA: TGCGCCAGCAGCTTAGGACAGGGGGTACGTGAAGCTTTCTTT.

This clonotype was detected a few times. For the CDR3, the DNA is TGTGCCAGCATCATAGCGGGGAGCACAGATACGCAGTATTTT. As protein: CASIIAGSTDTQYF. This chain uses TRBV7-9 with TRBJ2-3; 8 nucleotides match TRBD2. Germline assignment: CDR1 SEHNR and CDR2 FQNEAQ (reference sequence). The CDR3 consists of 14 residues. V lost 7 bases, J lost 0 bases, and 3 bases stayed unmatched.

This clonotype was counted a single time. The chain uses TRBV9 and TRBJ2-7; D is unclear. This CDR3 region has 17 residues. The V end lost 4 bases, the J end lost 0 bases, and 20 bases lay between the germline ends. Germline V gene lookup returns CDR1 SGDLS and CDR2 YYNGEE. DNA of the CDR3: TGTGCCAGCAGCCCGTACGGATCGGGCTCCTACTCCTACGAGCAGTACTTC. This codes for CASSPYGSGSYSYEQYF.

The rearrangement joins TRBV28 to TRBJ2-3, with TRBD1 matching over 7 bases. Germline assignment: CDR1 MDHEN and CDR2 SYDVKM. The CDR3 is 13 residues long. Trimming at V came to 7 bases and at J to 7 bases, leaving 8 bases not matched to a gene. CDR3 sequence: CASTKYRGYTQYF. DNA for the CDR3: TGTGCCAGCACGAAGTACAGGGGCTATACGCAGTATTTT.

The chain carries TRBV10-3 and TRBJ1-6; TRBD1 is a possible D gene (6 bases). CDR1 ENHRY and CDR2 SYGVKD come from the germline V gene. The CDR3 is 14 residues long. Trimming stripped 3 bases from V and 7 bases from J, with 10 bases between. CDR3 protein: CAISDRTGNSPLHF. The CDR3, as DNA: TGTGCCATCAGTGATCGCACAGGGAATTCACCCCTCCACTTT.

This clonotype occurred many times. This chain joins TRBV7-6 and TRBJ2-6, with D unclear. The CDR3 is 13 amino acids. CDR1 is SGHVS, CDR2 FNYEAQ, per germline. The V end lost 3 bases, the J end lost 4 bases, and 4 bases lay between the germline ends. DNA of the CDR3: TGTGCCAGCAGCTTGTGGGGGGCCAACGTCCTGACTTTC. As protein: CASSLWGANVLTF.

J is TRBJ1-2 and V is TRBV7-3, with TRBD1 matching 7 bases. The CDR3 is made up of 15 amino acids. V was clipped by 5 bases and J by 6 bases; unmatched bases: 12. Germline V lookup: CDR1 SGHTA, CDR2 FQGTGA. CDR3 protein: CASSPGGQSVNGYTF. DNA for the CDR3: TGTGCCAGCAGCCCAGGGGGACAGTCGGTTAATGGCTACACCTTC.

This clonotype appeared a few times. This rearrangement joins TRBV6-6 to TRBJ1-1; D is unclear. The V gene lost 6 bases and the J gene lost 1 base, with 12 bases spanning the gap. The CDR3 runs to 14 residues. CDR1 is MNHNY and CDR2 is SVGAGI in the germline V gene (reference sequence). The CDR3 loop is CASSSGWGNTEAFF. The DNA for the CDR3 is TGTGCCAGCAGCAGCGGGTGGGGGAACACTGAAGCTTTCTTT.

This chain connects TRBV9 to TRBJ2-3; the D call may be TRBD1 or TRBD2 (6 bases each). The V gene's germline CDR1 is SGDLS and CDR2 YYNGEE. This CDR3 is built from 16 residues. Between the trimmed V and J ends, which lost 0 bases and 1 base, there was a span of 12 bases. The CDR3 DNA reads TGTGCCAGCAGCGTAGGGGGGGCGAGGGGCACAGATACGCAGTATTTT. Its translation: CASSVGGARGTDTQYF.

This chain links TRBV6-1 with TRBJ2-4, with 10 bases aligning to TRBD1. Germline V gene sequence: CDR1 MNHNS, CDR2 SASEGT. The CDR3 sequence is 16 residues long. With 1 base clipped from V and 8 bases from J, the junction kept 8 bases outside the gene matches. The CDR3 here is CASSEVLGTGVDIQYF. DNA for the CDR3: TGTGCCAGCAGTGAAGTTCTAGGGACAGGGGTAGACATTCAGTACTTC.

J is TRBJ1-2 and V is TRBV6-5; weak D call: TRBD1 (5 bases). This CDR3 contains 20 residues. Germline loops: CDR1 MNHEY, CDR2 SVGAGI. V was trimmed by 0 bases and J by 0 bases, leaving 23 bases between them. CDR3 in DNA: TGTGCCAGCAGTTACTCGATATCGGGGACCGGCTATTCAGCTAACTATGGCTACACCTTC. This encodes CASSYSISGTGYSANYGYTF.

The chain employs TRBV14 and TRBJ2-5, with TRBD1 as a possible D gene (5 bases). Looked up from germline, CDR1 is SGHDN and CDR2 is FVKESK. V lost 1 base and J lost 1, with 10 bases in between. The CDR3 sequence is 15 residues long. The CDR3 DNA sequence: TGTGCCAGCAGCCAAGGTGACAGAATCCAAGAGACCCAGTACTTC. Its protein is CASSQGDRIQETQYF. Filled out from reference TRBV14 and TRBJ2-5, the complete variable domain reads EAGVTQFPSHSVIEKGQTVTLRCDPISGHDNLYWYRRVMGKEIKFLLHFVKESKQDESGMPNNRFLAERTGGTYSTLKVQPAELEDSGVYFCASSQGDRIQETQYFGPGTRLLVL.

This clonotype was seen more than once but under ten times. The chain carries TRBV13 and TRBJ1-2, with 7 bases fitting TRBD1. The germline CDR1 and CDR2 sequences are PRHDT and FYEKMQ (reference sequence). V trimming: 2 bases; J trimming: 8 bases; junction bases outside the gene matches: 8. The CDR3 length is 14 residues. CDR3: CASSLLGGGGGYTF. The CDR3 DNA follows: TGTGCCAGCAGCTTACTTGGAGGGGGCGGCGGCTACACCTTC.